What follows are 22 T cell receptor beta chains derived from one specimen sequenced in a study of T cells in Graves' hyperthyroidism and ophthalmopathy. RNA transcripts provided the source from which TCR beta CDR3 regions were amplified. Researchers ran a first-round RT-PCR on the TCR CDR3 using the HTBI primer set. TCRdb used MiXCR to reprocess the multiplex PCR reads, holding one entry per CDR3 protein. The sample has about 690,000 distinct CDR3 sequences; 15% to 20% are singletons. The sequenced material came from blood. The receptor set was obtained from a man over 45 with Graves' hyperthyroidism.

V usage is TRBV7-2 and J usage is TRBJ1-4; D may be TRBD1 (6 bases). Germline-derived CDR1 and CDR2 are SGHTA and FQGNSA. The CDR3 consists of 16 residues. V was trimmed by 4 bases and J by 2 bases, leaving 14 bases between them. The CDR3 protein is CASSSGVGGTNEKLFF. DNA for the CDR3: TGTGCCAGCAGCTCCGGGGTGGGGGGCACTAATGAAAAACTGTTTTTT.

This clonotype was observed at least ten times. This sequence joins TRBV7-3 and TRBJ2-7, with 11 bases matching TRBD2. The germline CDR1 and CDR2 sequences are SGHTA and FQGTGA. CDR3 length: 15 residues. The J segment lost 7 bases and the V segment lost 5 bases, leaving 10 bases of the junction unmatched. CDR3 sequence: CASSPRLAGLEEQYF. The CDR3 nucleotides read TGTGCCAGCAGCCCCCGACTAGCGGGATTGGAGGAGCAGTACTTC.

A remark on this clonotype: This clone may be a read error of a much larger clone one base away. This chain's CDR3 is CAWANPGPLPYEQYF. The CDR3 DNA sequence: TGTGCCTGGGCAAATCCGGGGCCCCTACCCTACGAGCAGTACTTC. The chain recombines TRBV30 with TRBJ2-7; D may match TRBD1 or TRBD2 (5 bases each). Trimming left V 5 bases short and J 2 bases short, with 19 bases between. There are 15 residues in the CDR3. Looked up from germline, CDR1 is GTSNPN and CDR2 is SVGIG (reference sequence).

This clonotype was counted only a few times. The V and J genes are TRBV5-1 and TRBJ2-7; D is tentatively TRBD1 or TRBD2 (6 bases each). The CDR3 runs to 13 residues. Trimming cost V 7 bases and J 5 bases, with 16 bases left between them. Germline V gives CDR1 SGHRS, CDR2 YFSETQ. In DNA form, the CDR3 reads TGCGCCAGCTTGGGAGGACAGAACAACGAGCAGTACTTC. It is translated as CASLGGQNNEQYF. The complete variable domain, with remaining parts taken from reference TRBV5-1 and TRBJ2-7, reads KAGVTQTPRYLIKTRGQQVTLSCSPISGHRSVSWYQQTPGQGLQFLFEYFSETQRNKGNFPGRFSGRQFSNSRSEMNVSTLELGDSALYLCASLGGQNNEQYFGPGTRLTVT.

This clonotype was recorded many times. V usage is TRBV6-1 and J usage is TRBJ2-5, with 13 nucleotides matching TRBD2. Germline-derived CDR1 and CDR2 are MNHNS and SASEGT. The CDR3 runs to 15 residues. V was clipped by 5 bases and J by 7 bases; unmatched bases: 7. This CDR3 is CASSRTSGSRGTQYF. Written as DNA, the CDR3 is TGTGCCAGCAGTCGGACTAGCGGGAGCAGGGGGACCCAGTACTTC.

This clonotype has at least ten counts. The V and J genes are TRBV28 and TRBJ2-5; 7 bases line up with TRBD2. Germline V gene sequence: CDR1 MDHEN, CDR2 SYDVKM. V trimming: 5 bases; J trimming: 4 bases; junction bases outside the gene matches: 13. This CDR3 contains 16 residues. The DNA of the CDR3 is TGTGCCAGCAGTCCCGGGTGGGCGGGAGAGGCAGAGACCCAGTACTTC. It encodes CASSPGWAGEAETQYF. The entire variable domain, with the rest obtained from reference TRBV28 and TRBJ2-5, is as follows: DVKVTQSSRYLVKRTGEKVFLECVQDMDHENMFWYRQDPGLGLRLIYFSYDVKMKEKGDIPEGYSVSREKKERFSLILESASTNQTSMYLCASSPGWAGEAETQYFGPGTRLLVL.

This clonotype was observed at least ten times. This chain connects TRBV27 to TRBJ1-2; D gene ambiguous. This CDR3 is built from 13 residues. The germline V gene has CDR1 MNHEY and CDR2 SMNVEV (reference sequence). Trimming left V 4 bases short and J 6 bases short, with 12 bases between. The CDR3 here is CASSSSRSDGYTF. DNA for the CDR3: TGTGCCAGCAGTTCGTCGAGATCAGATGGCTACACCTTC.

This clonotype was observed a few times. V usage is TRBV24-1 and J usage is TRBJ2-1, with no clear D. The CDR3 runs to 15 residues. Trimming pared 1 base from V and 5 bases from J, leaving 11 bases between. Germline V lookup: CDR1 KGHDR, CDR2 SFDVKD. The CDR3 is CATSDFPDGDNEQFF. DNA of the CDR3: TGTGCCACCAGTGATTTTCCAGACGGCGACAATGAGCAGTTCTTC.

This clonotype was seen at least ten times. CDR3 protein: CASRLQGVEGYTF. The CDR3 region has the DNA TGTGCCAGCAGACTACAGGGGGTAGAGGGCTACACCTTC. V is TRBV7-9 and J is TRBJ1-2, with 8 bases fitting TRBD1. Unmatched junction bases numbered 8, after V lost 6 bases and J lost 8 bases. Germline-derived CDR1 and CDR2 are SEHNR and FQNEAQ (reference sequence). The CDR3 is 13 amino acids.

The sample holds a few counts of this clonotype. This chain links TRBV19 with TRBJ2-7; TRBD2 matches 8 bases. In germline, CDR1 is LNHDA, CDR2 SQIVND (reference sequence). This CDR3 region has 16 residues. The V segment lost 3 bases and the J segment 4 bases; nucleotides outside the gene matches: 11. CDR3 amino acids: CASSMSSVAGSYEQYF. In DNA form, the CDR3 reads TGTGCCAGTAGTATGAGTTCGGTAGCGGGATCTTACGAGCAGTACTTC.

The genes are TRBV9 and TRBJ2-3; D is unclear. This CDR3 contains 13 residues. Germline V gene data show CDR1 as SGDLS and CDR2 as YYNGEE. The V and J ends lost 0 bases and 2 bases respectively, with 4 bases between them. This CDR3 is CASSVVTTDTQYF. The CDR3 DNA follows: TGTGCCAGCAGCGTAGTGACCACAGATACGCAGTATTTT.

This clonotype was detected ten times or more. This chain joins TRBV12-3 or TRBV12-4 and TRBJ2-3, with a possible D match to TRBD1 (6 bases). Trimming removed 4 bases from V and 5 bases from J, with 13 bases in between. This CDR3 region has 14 residues. CDR3 loop: CASSSQGMVDTQYF. CDR3 DNA sequence: TGTGCCAGCAGTTCACAGGGTATGGTAGATACGCAGTATTTT.

The table lists this clonotype with many counts. The chain combines TRBV12-3 or TRBV12-4 with TRBJ2-1, with 9 nucleotides matching TRBD2. J gave up 4 bases and V 3 bases, and 10 bases lay outside the gene matches. This CDR3 has 17 amino acids. CDR3 nucleotides: TGTGCCAGCAGTTTTTCGCCGTGGCTAGCGGGGTACAATGAGCAGTTCTTC. It yields the protein CASSFSPWLAGYNEQFF.

This chain links TRBV7-3 with TRBJ2-3, with 7 bases matching TRBD2. Germline loops: CDR1 SGHTA, CDR2 FQGTGA. V shed 1 base, J shed 3 bases, and the junction held 7 bases outside the gene matches. The CDR3 is 16 amino acids. The CDR3 is CASSLNVAGRTDTQYF. CDR3 nucleotides: TGTGCCAGCAGCTTAAATGTAGCGGGTCGGACAGATACGCAGTATTTT.

This clonotype occurred many times. The rearrangement uses TRBV6-1 and TRBJ2-7, with D perhaps matching TRBD1 (6 bases). The CDR3 spans 13 residues. The V and J ends lost 10 bases and 0 bases respectively, with 13 bases between them. CDR1 MNHNS and CDR2 SASEGT come from the germline V gene. The chain's CDR3 is CANSADSSYEQYF. The CDR3 nucleotides are TGTGCCAATTCAGCGGACAGCTCCTACGAGCAGTACTTC.

The chain carries TRBV20-1 and TRBJ1-1; weak D call: TRBD1 (5 bases). This CDR3 has 13 residues. The V end was cut by 6 bases, the J end by 1 base, with 12 bases between. Germline V gene lookup returns CDR1 DFQATT and CDR2 SNEGSKA (reference sequence). The CDR3 spells CSAWDWENTEAFF. CDR3 nucleotides: TGCAGTGCCTGGGACTGGGAGAACACTGAAGCTTTCTTT.

This clonotype was observed many times. The chain combines TRBV7-9 with TRBJ1-2; D gene uncertain. V gave up 5 bases and J gave up 6 bases, with 16 bases separating them. This CDR3 is 14 amino acids long. Germline loops: CDR1 SEHNR, CDR2 FQNEAQ (reference sequence). DNA of the CDR3: TGTGCCAGCAGCACCACCAGAGGAGGGAATGGCTACACCTTC. Encoded protein: CASSTTRGGNGYTF.

This clonotype has more than one count but fewer than ten. The J gene is TRBJ1-2, the V gene TRBV28; TRBD1 aligns across 7 bases. The germline CDR1 and CDR2 sequences are MDHEN and SYDVKM. After removal of 4 bases from V and 4 bases from J, the junction contained 6 bases not matched to a gene. The CDR3 extends over 14 amino acids. CDR3 nucleotide sequence: TGTGCCAGCAGTTCCGGGACAGTCCCCTATGGCTACACCTTC. It yields the protein CASSSGTVPYGYTF.

This clonotype was found many times. This chain connects TRBV12-3 or TRBV12-4 to TRBJ2-3, with TRBD2 matching 16 bases. This CDR3 has 22 amino acids. Trimming at V came to 2 bases and at J to 4 bases, leaving 18 bases not matched to a gene. The CDR3 loop reads CASSLRGAGLAGGRSVADTQYF. CDR3 nucleotide sequence: TGTGCCAGCAGTTTAAGGGGCGCGGGACTAGCGGGAGGGCGAAGTGTAGCAGATACGCAGTATTTT.

This clonotype has at least ten counts. The V gene is TRBV30, the J gene TRBJ1-1, with 8 bases lining up with TRBD1. The CDR3 has 13 residues. Germline CDR1 is GTSNPN and CDR2 is SVGIG (reference sequence). V gave up 5 bases and J gave up 3 bases; unmatched junction bases: 5. The CDR3 reads CAWCTGGYTEAFF. The CDR3 DNA reads as TGTGCCTGGTGTACAGGGGGTTACACTGAAGCTTTCTTT.

The V call is TRBV28, the J call TRBJ1-6, with D uncertain. V dropped 2 bases and J dropped 0 bases, with 5 bases sitting between them. Germline loops: CDR1 MDHEN, CDR2 SYDVKM. The CDR3 spans 15 residues. CDR3 bases: TGTGCCAGCAGTTTAAGAAACTCCTATAATTCACCCCTCCACTTT. Its protein is CASSLRNSYNSPLHF.

The rearrangement links TRBV10-3 to TRBJ1-4; D unclear. Trimming cost V 7 bases and J 7 bases, with 10 bases left between them. In germline, CDR1 is ENHRY, CDR2 SYGVKD. CDR3 length: 12 residues. The CDR3 DNA reads as TGTGCCATCAAGGACGGCTTTGAAAAACTGTTTTTT. Protein product: CAIKDGFEKLFF.